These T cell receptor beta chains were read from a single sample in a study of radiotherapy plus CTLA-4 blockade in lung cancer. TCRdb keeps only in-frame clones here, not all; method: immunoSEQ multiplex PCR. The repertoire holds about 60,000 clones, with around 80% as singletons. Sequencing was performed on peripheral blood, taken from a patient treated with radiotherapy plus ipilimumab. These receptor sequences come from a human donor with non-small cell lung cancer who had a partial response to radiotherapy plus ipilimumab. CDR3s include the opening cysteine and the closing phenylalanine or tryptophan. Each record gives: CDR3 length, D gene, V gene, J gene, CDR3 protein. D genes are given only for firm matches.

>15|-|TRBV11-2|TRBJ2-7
CASSLDRDTNYEQYF
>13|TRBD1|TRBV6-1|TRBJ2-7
CASTRGTGYEQYF
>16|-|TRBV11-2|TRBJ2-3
CASSLDGAGSTDTQYF
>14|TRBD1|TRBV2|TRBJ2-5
CASRGQLVQETQYF
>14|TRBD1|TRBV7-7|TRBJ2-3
CASSSDRVTDTQYF
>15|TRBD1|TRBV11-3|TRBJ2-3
CASSLPGQGKDTQYF
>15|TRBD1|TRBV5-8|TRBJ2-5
CASSPGQGRRETQYF
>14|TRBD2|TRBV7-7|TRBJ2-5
CASSLLAGDGTQYF
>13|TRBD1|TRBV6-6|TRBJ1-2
CASSPGQYYGYTF
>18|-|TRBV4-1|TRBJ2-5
CASSQVEGEGAPEETQYF
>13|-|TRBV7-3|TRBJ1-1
CASSLIENTEAFF
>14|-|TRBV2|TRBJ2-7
CATQGGFTDYEQYF
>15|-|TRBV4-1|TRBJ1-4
CASSRLYQPGEKLFF
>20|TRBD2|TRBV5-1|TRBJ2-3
CASSLRLMGRGGAEADTQYF
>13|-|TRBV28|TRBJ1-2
CASSGTGNYGYTF
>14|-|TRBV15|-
CATSRDPDLYEQYF
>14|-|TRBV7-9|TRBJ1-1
CASSLDIPNTEAFF
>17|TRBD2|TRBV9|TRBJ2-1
CASSVSRTSGGLGEQFF
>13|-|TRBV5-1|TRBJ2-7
CASSVTGTYEQYF
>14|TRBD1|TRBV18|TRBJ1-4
CASSPYRGEEKLFF
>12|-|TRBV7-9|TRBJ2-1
CASSVRGNEQFF
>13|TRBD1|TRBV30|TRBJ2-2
CAWSKTGSGELFF
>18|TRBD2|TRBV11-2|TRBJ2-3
CASSLDFGSGGARDTQYF
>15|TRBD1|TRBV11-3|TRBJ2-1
CASSPGQGAYNEQFF
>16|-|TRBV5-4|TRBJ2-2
CASSLVGGLNTGELFF
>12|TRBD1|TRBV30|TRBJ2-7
CALTGGATEQYF
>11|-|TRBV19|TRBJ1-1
CASSGGTEAFF